This T cell receptor beta chain came from a study of blood T cell repertoires in COVID-19. Study-wide background: The United States, Italy and Spain provided the acute and convalescent COVID-19 samples. Sample material is recorded as cDNA or gDNA derived from T cells, B-cell-depleted T cells, or PBMCs.

Authors' processing steps: Estimates of nucleated cell counts were drawn from the amplification of reference gene primers. Profiled with immunoSEQ multiplex PCR; TCRdb holds only in-frame clones, not every one. V and J calls and clone size are copied from that table; D and trimming were computed from the DNA. This table holds roughly 25,000 clones, around 90% found once. The length of the CDR3 is 14 residues. After removal of 8 bases from V and 0 bases from J, the junction contained 2 bases not matched to a gene. Germline V gene data show CDR1 as SGHTA and CDR2 as FQGNSA. Specimen: peripheral blood. The gene calls are TRBV7-2 and TRBJ2-2; 8 bases fit TRBD2. This clonotype was sampled from a middle-aged man with active COVID-19. The CDR3 reads CASRGGPNTGELFF. CDR3 bases: TGTGCCAGCCGGGGGGGGCCGAACACCGGGGAGCTGTTTTTT.